This TCR beta chain was identified in a study of blood T cells in healthy people across ages. Study conclusions and caveats: Naive CD4+ cells and diversity were both higher in long-lived donors than in aged donors.

Looked up from germline, CDR1 is DFQATT and CDR2 is SNEGSKA (reference sequence). Trimming cost V 3 bases and J 4 bases; bases outside gene matches: 6. The CDR3 has 14 amino acids. Whenever a sample was processed, at least 6.5 million PBMCs were isolated. This clonotype was recorded many times. Its antigen is undetermined. A second PCR of 7 to 11 cycles used a sample-barcoded 5' primer and a J-beta primer mix. TCRdb analysed the 5' RACE reads with MiXCR anew, one entry per CDR3 protein. The sample gives 1,800,000 or so distinct CDR3 sequences, about two fifths of which show up once; roughly 24% is in the top ten.

Sequencing was performed on blood. This sequence was found in a human donor in good health. V and J are TRBV20-1 and TRBJ2-3, with TRBD1 matching 8 bases. In DNA, the CDR3 is TGCAGTGCTAGGGACAGGGCTGTGGCAGATACGCAGTATTTT. It is translated as CSARDRAVADTQYF.